This TCR beta chain was profiled in a study of response to subunit inactivated influenza vaccine. TCRdb re-called the RT-PCR reads through MiXCR, storing one row per CDR3 protein. Here the sample spans hundreds of thousands of distinct CDR3 sequences, about 11% being singletons. Per germline, CDR1 SGHTA and CDR2 FQGNSA. The CDR3 length is 13 residues. Trimming left V 4 bases short and J 2 bases short, with 7 bases between. General observations from the study: Each seasonal influenza vaccination recruits few new T cells, the authors suggested.

There are many counts of this clonotype. Its antigen is not identified. This sequence originates from a man between 50 and 59 years old who received an inactivated influenza vaccine. The J gene is TRBJ2-3, the V gene TRBV7-2; no reliable D call. This material consisted of PBMCs from blood, taken on the day of vaccination. CDR3 region: CASSSKFTDTQYF. The CDR3 region has the DNA TGTGCCAGCAGCTCAAAGTTCACAGATACGCAGTATTTT.